The following is a T cell receptor (beta chain) sequence with its context. The record originates from a study of blood T cell repertoires in COVID-19. As for the study in general: T cells, B-cell-depleted T cells, or PBMCs supplied cDNA or gDNA.

CDR3 length: 15 amino acids. The V gene end was trimmed by 5 bases and the J gene end by 5 bases; junction bases not matched to a gene: 8. CDR1 is SGHTA and CDR2 is FQGTGA in the germline V gene. Sequencing was performed with immunoSEQ multiplex PCR; in TCRdb, only in-frame clones are kept and a portion is missing. The sample contains 95,000 to 150,000 clones, 86% of which appear only once. The chain carries TRBV7-3 and TRBJ1-1; the match to TRBD1 covers 10 bases. This receptor was taken from a man between 35 and 55 years old with acute or convalescent COVID-19. Material: peripheral blood. CDR3 nucleotide sequence: TGTGCCAGCAGCCCTACGACAGGGGGCTTGACTGAAGCTTTCTTT. Its translation is CASSPTTGGLTEAFF.